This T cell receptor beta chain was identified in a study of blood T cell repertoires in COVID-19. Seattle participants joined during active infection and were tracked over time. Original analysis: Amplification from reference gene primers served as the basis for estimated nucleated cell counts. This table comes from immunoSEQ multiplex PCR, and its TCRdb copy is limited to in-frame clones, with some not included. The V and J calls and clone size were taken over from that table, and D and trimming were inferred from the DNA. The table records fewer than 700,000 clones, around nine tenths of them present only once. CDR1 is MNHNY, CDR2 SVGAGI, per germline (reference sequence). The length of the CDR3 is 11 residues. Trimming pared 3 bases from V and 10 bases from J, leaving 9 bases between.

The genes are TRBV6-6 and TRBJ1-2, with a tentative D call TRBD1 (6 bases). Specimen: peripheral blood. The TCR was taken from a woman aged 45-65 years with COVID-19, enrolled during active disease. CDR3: CASSYGQTYTF. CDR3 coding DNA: TGTGCCAGCAGTTATGGACAGACCTACACCTTC.